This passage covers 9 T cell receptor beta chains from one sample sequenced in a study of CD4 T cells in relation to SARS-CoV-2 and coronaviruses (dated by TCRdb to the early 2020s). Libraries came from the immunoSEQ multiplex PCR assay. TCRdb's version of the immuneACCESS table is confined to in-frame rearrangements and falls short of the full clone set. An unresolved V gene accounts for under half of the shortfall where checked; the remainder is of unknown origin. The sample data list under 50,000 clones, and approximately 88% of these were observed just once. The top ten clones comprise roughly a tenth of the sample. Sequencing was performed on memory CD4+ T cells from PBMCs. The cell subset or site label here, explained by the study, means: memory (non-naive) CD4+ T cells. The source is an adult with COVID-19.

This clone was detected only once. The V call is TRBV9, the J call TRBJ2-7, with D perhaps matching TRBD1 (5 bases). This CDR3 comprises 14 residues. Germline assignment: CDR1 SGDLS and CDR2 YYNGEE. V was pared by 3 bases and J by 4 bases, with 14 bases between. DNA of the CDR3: TGTGCCAGCAGCGGGGGCCTCCTGGGGTACGAGCAGTACTTC. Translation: CASSGGLLGYEQYF.

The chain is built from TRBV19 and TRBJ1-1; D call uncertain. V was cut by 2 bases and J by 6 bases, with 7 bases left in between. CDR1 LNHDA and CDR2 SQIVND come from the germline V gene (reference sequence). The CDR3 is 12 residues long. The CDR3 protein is CASSIPGAEAFF. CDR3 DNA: TGTGCCAGTAGTATACCAGGAGCTGAAGCTTTCTTT.

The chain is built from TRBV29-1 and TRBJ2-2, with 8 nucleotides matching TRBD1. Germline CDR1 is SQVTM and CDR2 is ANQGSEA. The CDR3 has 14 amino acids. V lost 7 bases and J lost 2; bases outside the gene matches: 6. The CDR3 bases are TGCAGCGGCCAAACAGGGGGAAACACCGGGGAGCTGTTTTTT. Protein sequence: CSGQTGGNTGELFF.

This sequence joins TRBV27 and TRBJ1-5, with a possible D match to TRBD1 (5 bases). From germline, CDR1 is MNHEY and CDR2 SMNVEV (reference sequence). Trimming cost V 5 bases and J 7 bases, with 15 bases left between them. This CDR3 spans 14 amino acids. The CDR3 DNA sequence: TGTGCCAGCAGTCCAACGCTTCCAGGGCAGCCCCAGCATTTT. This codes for CASSPTLPGQPQHF.

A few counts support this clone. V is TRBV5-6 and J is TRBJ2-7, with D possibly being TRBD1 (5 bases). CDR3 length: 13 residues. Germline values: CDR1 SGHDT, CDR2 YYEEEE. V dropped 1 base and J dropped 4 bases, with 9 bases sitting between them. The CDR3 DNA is TGTGCCAGCAGCTTGCAGGGCCGTTACGAGCAGTACTTC. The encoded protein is CASSLQGRYEQYF. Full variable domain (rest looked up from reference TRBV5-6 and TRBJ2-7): DAGVTQSPTHLIKTRGQQVTLRCSPKSGHDTVSWYQQALGQGPQFIFQYYEEEERQRGNFPDRFSGHQFPNYSSELNVNALLLGDSALYLCASSLQGRYEQYFGPGTRLTVT.

CDR3 sequence (DNA): TGTGCCAGTAGTAAAACGAGACAGGCAGATACGCAGTATTTT. This encodes CASSKTRQADTQYF. The chain has TRBV19 and TRBJ2-3; TRBD1 is a possible D gene (6 bases). Trimming cost V 4 bases and J 4 bases, with 12 bases left between them. In germline, CDR1 is LNHDA, CDR2 SQIVND (reference sequence). The CDR3 spans 14 residues.

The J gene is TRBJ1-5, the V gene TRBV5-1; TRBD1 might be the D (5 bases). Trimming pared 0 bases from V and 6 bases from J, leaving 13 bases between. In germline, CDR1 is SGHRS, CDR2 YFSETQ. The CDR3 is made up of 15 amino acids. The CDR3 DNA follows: TGCGCCAGCAGCTTGGTCGACAGTACGCGTCAGCCCCAGCATTTT. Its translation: CASSLVDSTRQPQHF. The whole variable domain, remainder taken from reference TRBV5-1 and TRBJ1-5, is KAGVTQTPRYLIKTRGQQVTLSCSPISGHRSVSWYQQTPGQGLQFLFEYFSETQRNKGNFPGRFSGRQFSNSRSEMNVSTLELGDSALYLCASSLVDSTRQPQHFGDGTRLSIL.

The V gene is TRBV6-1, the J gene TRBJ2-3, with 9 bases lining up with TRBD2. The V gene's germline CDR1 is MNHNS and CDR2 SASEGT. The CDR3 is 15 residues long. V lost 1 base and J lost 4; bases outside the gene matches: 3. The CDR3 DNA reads TGTGCCAGCAGTGAAGGGGGCGGGGGGGCAGATACGCAGTATTTT. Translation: CASSEGGGGADTQYF.

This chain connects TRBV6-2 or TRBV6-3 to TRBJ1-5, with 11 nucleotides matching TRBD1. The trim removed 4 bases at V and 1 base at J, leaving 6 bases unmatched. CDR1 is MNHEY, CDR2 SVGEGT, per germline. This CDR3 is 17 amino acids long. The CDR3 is CASSSQGQGVSNQPQHF. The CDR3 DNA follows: TGTGCCAGCAGTTCCCAGGGACAGGGGGTAAGCAATCAGCCCCAGCATTTT.